This TCR beta chain was profiled in a study of T-cell reconstitution after alpha-beta-depleted transplantation in children. V lost 4 bases, J lost 0 bases, and 6 bases stayed unmatched. Germline CDR1 is MGHRA and CDR2 is YSYEKL. The CDR3 extends over 16 amino acids. In its sample, this clonotype was seen many times. Its antigen is as yet unknown. Overall study findings and caveats: T-cell numbers and diversity one year post-transplant derived largely from freshly generated T cells.

The library targeted TCRbeta and was prepared with unique molecular identifiers. TCRdb reanalysed the PCR reads using MiXCR and keeps one entry per CDR3 protein. The data hold 200,000 to 250,000 distinct CDR3 sequences, with 11% observed a single time. This TCR came from a child less than two years old with acute myeloid leukemia, due to receive a stem cell transplant. The sequencing here drew on PBMCs, taken before TCRalphabeta/CD19-depleted stem cell transplant. The chain has TRBV4-1 and TRBJ2-1, with 7 bases fitting TRBD2. The CDR3, as DNA: TGCGCCAGCAGCCTTACAATAGCGGGCTCCTACAATGAGCAGTTCTTC. As protein: CASSLTIAGSYNEQFF.